This T cell receptor (beta chain) came from a study of beta chain features in type 1 diabetes. A heparinised blood draw that averaged around 100 mL was obtained once from each donor. By way of CD45RO/CCR7/CD25/CD127/CD95/CD27, the CD4+ regulatory, stem cell-like memory, central memory and naive cells were sorted. CDR1 and CDR2 (germline): SNHLY, FYNNEI. The CDR3 is 13 residues long. The junction had 1 base not matched to a gene; V was cut back by 4 bases and J by 2 bases. Sequenced material consisted of expressed TCRB transcripts (all of the isolated RNA was reverse transcribed). Only in-frame clones appear in the TCRdb table, and some are missing; sequencing was by immunoSEQ multiplex PCR. The sample has nearly 700,000 clones; around an eighth are singletons. Notes on the study in general: There was a moderate but significant shortening of TCRB CDR3s in all four CD4+ subsets of Type 1 diabetes patients.

This clone occurred a few times. Its antigen is unidentified. The same CDR3 also results from other DNA sequences found in this sample. What was sequenced was naive CD4+ T cells from blood. The sequence derives from a man younger than 35 with type 1 diabetes. The rearrangement joins TRBV2 to TRBJ1-2; 7 bases line up with TRBD1. The CDR3 loop is CASSGQGNYGYTF. Written as DNA, the CDR3 is TGTGCCAGCAGTGGACAGGGAAACTATGGCTACACCTTC.